The source of this T cell receptor beta chain is a study of graft-versus-host responses after intestinal transplantation. Study overall: Transplant recipients had multivisceral, liver-intestinal, or isolated intestinal grafts. Broader study findings: After transplant, early declines in HvG clones were associated with peak levels of circulating GvH clones.

Processed graft tissue released its intraepithelial and lamina propria lymphocytes. Assay: immunoSEQ multiplex PCR; the TCRdb copy retains only in-frame clones and omits some. Of roughly 4,800 clones detected, 65% to 85% appear once; the ten largest clones hold about 7.7%. The V gene end was trimmed by 0 bases and the J gene end by 6 bases; junction bases not matched to a gene: 9. Germline assignment: CDR1 GTSNPN and CDR2 SVGIG (reference sequence). This CDR3 has 15 amino acids. Regarding this clone: Antigen unknown.

Sequencing was performed on ileum tissue, taken 17 days after transplant. The origin of this receptor is a human patient who received an intestinal transplant, so some T cells may come from the graft donor. The chain carries TRBV30 and TRBJ2-3; TRBD1 agrees at 7 bases. The CDR3 reads CAWSVQGSATDTQYF. CDR3 DNA sequence: TGTGCCTGGAGTGTACAGGGGAGCGCGACGGATACGCAGTATTTT.